Below, 4 T cell receptor beta chains from the same sample are listed, as sequenced in a study of OX40 agonist ivuxolimab in advanced cancers. The method was immunoSEQ multiplex PCR; TCRdb's version includes in-frame clones alone and lacks a portion of them. The profile shows about 79,000 clones, over 75% of them singletons. The source material was CD4+ or CD8+ T cells sorted from blood, sampled in a trial of the OX40 agonist ivuxolimab. The receptors were sampled from an adult with an advanced solid tumor such as melanoma, head and neck, liver or kidney cancer.

Points on this clone: No DNA is shown, since the ends of the CDR3 on it are uncertain; the CDR3 is the one TCRdb lists. The chain has TRBV11-2 and TRBJ2-3. The CDR3 spans 17 residues, counting both ends. Germline V gene lookup returns CDR1 SGHAT and CDR2 FQNNGV. The chain's CDR3 is CASSFPTSGQAADTQYF.

The chain uses TRBV5-1 and TRBJ1-1; the D gene is possibly TRBD1 (6 bases). The CDR3 consists of 13 residues. The germline V gene has CDR1 SGHRS and CDR2 YFSETQ. V lost 2 bases, J lost 11 bases, and 16 bases lay in between. The CDR3 here is CASSFPGAGEAFF. The DNA of the CDR3 is TGCGCCAGCAGCTTCCCTGGGGCAGGGGAGGCTTTCTTT.

V is TRBV5-6 and J is TRBJ2-5; the D gene could be TRBD1 or TRBD2 (5 bases each). Germline assignment: CDR1 SGHDT and CDR2 YYEEEE. V was trimmed by 1 base and J by 3 bases, leaving 13 bases between them. The length of the CDR3 is 15 residues. The CDR3 here is CASSLSQRTKETQYF. CDR3 DNA sequence: TGTGCCAGCAGCTTGTCGCAGCGGACAAAAGAGACCCAGTACTTC.

This sequence joins TRBV7-2 and TRBJ2-5; 7 bases align to TRBD1. The DNA matches TRBJ2-7 better at its end, which makes the J call doubtful. Germline CDR1 reads SGHTA; CDR2 reads FQGNSA. This CDR3 region has 13 residues. The CDR3, as DNA: TGTGCCAGCAGCAGGAACCGGGACAGCGAGCAGTACTTC. Its translation is CASSRNRDSEQYF.